The 22 T cell receptor beta chains given below trace back to one sample, sequenced in a study of cytomegalovirus exposure and HLA in healthy donors. This table comes from immunoSEQ multiplex PCR, and its TCRdb copy is limited to in-frame clones, with some not included. The sample has about 140,000 clones, just under 85% seen once. Input material: PBMCs. The origin of the receptors is a man younger than 45 in good health and CMV-seropositive.

V and J are TRBV19 and TRBJ1-1, with 10 nucleotides matching TRBD1. The CDR3 runs to 21 residues. Germline trimming cut 4 bases from V and 0 bases from J; bases unmatched to any gene: 20. The germline CDR1 and CDR2 sequences are LNHDA and SQIVND (reference sequence). The CDR3 here is CASSTPTGGRPKGSMNTEAFF. In DNA, the CDR3 is TGTGCCAGTAGTACCCCGACAGGGGGCCGTCCTAAGGGGAGTATGAACACTGAAGCTTTCTTT.

The sample holds one count of this clone. The V call is TRBV10-3, the J call TRBJ2-3; TRBD2 aligns across 8 bases. Germline CDR1 and CDR2: ENHRY and SYGVKD. The J segment lost 1 base and the V segment lost 5 bases, leaving 11 bases of the junction unmatched. This CDR3 has 17 residues. CDR3 bases: TGTGCCATCAGTAACTCAACTCTAGCGGGTCGCACAGATACGCAGTATTTT. Protein: CAISNSTLAGRTDTQYF.

Of note for this clone: A junction boundary mismatches the germline segment, possibly from a read error. The genes are TRBV30 and TRBJ2-2, with 8 bases aligning to TRBD1. This CDR3 contains 14 residues. From germline, CDR1 is GTSNPN and CDR2 SVGIG (reference sequence). CDR3 sequence reads: CAWRPQGAVGELLF. In DNA form, the CDR3 reads TGTGCCTGGAGGCCGCAGGGGGCCGTCGGGGAGCTGCTTTTT.

The rearrangement links TRBV4-3 to TRBJ2-1; D gene ambiguous. Germline V gene sequence: CDR1 LGHNA, CDR2 YSLEER. The CDR3 consists of 15 residues. The ends were cut back, 0 bases at V and 4 bases at J, with 10 bases in the middle. The CDR3 DNA reads TGCGCCAGCAGCCAAGAGGCGGCCAAATACAATGAGCAGTTCTTC. Translated, it gives CASSQEAAKYNEQFF.

The chain joins TRBV9 to TRBJ1-1; D perhaps matches TRBD1 (6 bases). Germline assignment: CDR1 SGDLS and CDR2 YYNGEE. Trimming cost V 4 bases and J 3 bases, with 16 bases left between them. The CDR3 extends over 15 amino acids. The CDR3 region is CASSPAQGRHTEAFF. CDR3 in DNA: TGTGCCAGCAGCCCAGCACAGGGAAGGCACACTGAAGCTTTCTTT.

The chain uses TRBV2 and TRBJ2-3; TRBD1 agrees at 7 bases. After removal of 7 bases from V and 1 base from J, the junction contained 8 bases not matched to a gene. This CDR3 spans 15 amino acids. The germline CDR1 and CDR2 sequences are SNHLY and FYNNEI. The chain's CDR3 is CASIRTGTGTDTQYF. The CDR3 nucleotides read TGTGCCAGCATCAGAACCGGGACAGGCACAGATACGCAGTATTTT.

This rearrangement joins TRBV5-4 to TRBJ2-7, with D unresolved. Germline V gives CDR1 SGHNT, CDR2 YYREEE (reference sequence). This CDR3 has 12 amino acids. Between the trimmed V and J ends, which lost 0 bases and 6 bases, there was a span of 7 bases. The DNA for the CDR3 is TGTGCCAGCAGCTTGGGTCTTTCCGAGCAGTACTTC. It yields the protein CASSLGLSEQYF.

This chain uses TRBV7-7 with TRBJ1-5, with D unclear. This CDR3 region has 13 residues. Trimming took off 2 bases at V and 4 bases at J, with 6 bases between the two ends. Germline V gene data show CDR1 as SSHAT and CDR2 as FNYEAQ (reference sequence). CDR3 amino acids: CASSLRYNQPQHF. CDR3 nucleotide sequence: TGTGCCAGCAGCTTACGTTATAATCAGCCCCAGCATTTT. Variable domain in full (rest from reference TRBV7-7 and TRBJ1-5): GAGVSQSPRYKVTKRGQDVTLRCDPISSHATLYWYQQALGQGPEFLTYFNYEAQPDKSGLPSDRFSAERPEGSISTLTIQRTEQRDSAMYRCASSLRYNQPQHFGDGTRLSIL.

J is TRBJ1-1 and V is TRBV25-1; no reliable D call. The CDR3 has 15 amino acids. Trimming took 2 bases from V and 3 from J, leaving 13 bases between them. Germline V gene sequence: CDR1 MGHDK, CDR2 SYGVNS. The CDR3 spells CASSETWVADTEAFF. The CDR3 DNA is TGTGCCAGCAGTGAAACCTGGGTTGCGGACACTGAAGCTTTCTTT.

The chain uses TRBV9 and TRBJ1-2, with D uncertain. CDR1 and CDR2 (germline): SGDLS, YYNGEE. The CDR3 has 13 residues. V lost 3 bases and J lost 5, with 11 bases in between. The CDR3: CASSAGVEYGYTF. CDR3 DNA sequence: TGTGCCAGCAGCGCCGGGGTTGAGTATGGCTACACCTTC.

The chain joins TRBV13 to TRBJ1-2; a possible D gene is TRBD1 (5 bases). V lost 5 bases, J lost 4 bases, and 11 bases lay in between. Per the germline V gene, CDR1 is PRHDT and CDR2 is FYEKMQ (reference sequence). This CDR3 contains 13 residues. CDR3 loop: CASSETGGYGYTF. CDR3 nucleotides: TGTGCCAGCAGCGAGACCGGGGGCTATGGCTACACCTTC.

The chain is built from TRBV5-6 and TRBJ1-2, with D possibly matching TRBD1 (6 bases). V lost 2 bases, J lost 7 bases, and 12 bases lay in between. Germline V gives CDR1 SGHDT, CDR2 YYEEEE. The CDR3 runs to 13 residues. The DNA of the CDR3 is TGTGCCAGCAGCTTCCAGGGGTACTTTGGCTACACCTTC. This codes for CASSFQGYFGYTF.

V is TRBV18 and J is TRBJ2-1, with 8 bases that match TRBD2. Germline CDR1 reads KGHSH; CDR2 reads LQKENI. Losses at the gene ends were 3 bases for V and 3 bases for J; bases not matched to a gene: 4. The CDR3 runs to 15 residues. The CDR3 spells CASSPQLADYNEQFF. In DNA form, the CDR3 reads TGTGCCAGCTCACCTCAACTAGCGGACTACAATGAGCAGTTCTTC.

This clone was counted only a few times. V and J are TRBV19 and TRBJ2-4, with 7 bases aligning to TRBD1. After removal of 9 bases from V and 15 bases from J, the junction contained 20 bases not matched to a gene. CDR3 length equals 14 residues. Germline loops: CDR1 LNHDA, CDR2 SQIVND (reference sequence). The CDR3 spells CASAPTGTGRVRYF. In DNA, the CDR3 is TGTGCCAGCGCCCCGACAGGGACGGGTAGGGTACGGTACTTC. The full variable domain, completed using reference TRBV19 and TRBJ2-4, is DGGITQSPKYLFRKEGQNVTLSCEQNLNHDAMYWYRQDPGQGLRLIYYSQIVNDFQKGDIAEGYSVSREKKESFPLTVTSAQKNPTAFYLCASAPTGTGRVRYFGAGTRLSVL.

The chain uses TRBV5-1 and TRBJ1-2; D remains ambiguous. Germline V lookup: CDR1 SGHRS, CDR2 YFSETQ. This CDR3 is 14 amino acids long. With 4 bases removed from V and 1 base from J, the gap between germline ends came to 11 bases. CDR3 loop: CASSPGAGNYGYTF. Written as DNA, the CDR3 is TGCGCCAGCAGCCCGGGTGCCGGTAACTATGGCTACACCTTC.

This clone showed up just a few times. V and J are TRBV6-5 and TRBJ1-2; maybe TRBD1 (5 bases). V was cut by 5 bases and J by 9 bases, with 22 bases left in between. Germline V lookup: CDR1 MNHEY, CDR2 SVGAGI. The CDR3 spans 15 residues. CDR3 sequence: CASSPFWGGVRSYTF. The CDR3 nucleotides read TGTGCCAGCAGTCCATTCTGGGGGGGAGTGAGGAGCTACACCTTC.

The chain carries TRBV27 and TRBJ2-7; 13 positions agree with TRBD2. Per germline, CDR1 MNHEY and CDR2 SMNVEV (reference sequence). This CDR3 is built from 17 residues. With 3 bases clipped from V and 2 bases from J, the junction kept 7 bases outside the gene matches. CDR3 residues: CASSFLTSGRGTYEQYF. The CDR3 DNA reads TGTGCCAGCAGTTTCTTAACTAGCGGGAGGGGTACCTACGAGCAGTACTTC.

This chain joins TRBV6-6 and TRBJ2-3; 12 bases fit TRBD2. V shed 10 bases and J 4 bases; nucleotides not matched to a gene: 9. From germline, CDR1 is MNHNY and CDR2 SVGAGI (reference sequence). This CDR3 has 15 residues. This chain's CDR3 is CAKRPGLAGSDTQYF. The CDR3, as DNA: TGTGCCAAAAGACCAGGACTAGCGGGGTCAGATACGCAGTATTTT.

This clone was recorded only once. The V and J genes are TRBV29-1 and TRBJ1-2, with D uncertain. Deletions cut 6 bases from V and 4 bases from J, with 12 bases between. CDR3 length: 12 amino acids. Germline V lookup: CDR1 SQVTM, CDR2 ANQGSEA. The CDR3: CSVDTPSYGYTF. CDR3 nucleotides: TGCAGCGTAGACACCCCAAGCTATGGCTACACCTTC.

The V gene is TRBV7-9, the J gene TRBJ2-2; TRBD1 aligns across 12 bases. The V and J ends lost 10 bases and 7 bases, in that order; junction bases with no gene match: 10. The CDR3 covers 15 residues. Germline V lookup: CDR1 SEHNR, CDR2 FQNEAQ (reference sequence). CDR3 region: CATPRDRGLIGELFF. In nucleotides, the CDR3 is TGTGCCACCCCACGGGACAGGGGGCTAATCGGGGAGCTGTTTTTT.

CDR3 loop: CASSAYRGGEAFF. The CDR3 bases are TGTGCCAGCAGCGCATACAGGGGAGGTGAAGCTTTCTTT. The V gene is TRBV9, the J gene TRBJ1-1, with 7 bases identical to TRBD1. This CDR3 contains 13 residues. J was trimmed by 7 bases and V by 3 bases; bases with no gene match: 6. CDR1 and CDR2 from the germline V gene are SGDLS and YYNGEE.

The chain recombines TRBV9 with TRBJ1-2, with a possible D match to TRBD1 (5 bases). The CDR3 spans 12 residues. V was cut by 4 bases and J by 3 bases, with 7 bases left in between. CDR1 and CDR2 from the germline V gene are SGDLS and YYNGEE. The CDR3 protein is CASSKTDYGYTF. The CDR3 bases are TGTGCCAGCAGCAAGACAGACTATGGCTACACCTTC.